The next 16 T cell receptor beta chains were all read from a single sample in a study of blood T cell repertoires in COVID-19. Sequenced by immunoSEQ multiplex PCR; TCRdb stores in-frame clones only, minus some. Counted here are about 190,000 clones, roughly 77% occurring once; the ten biggest clones make up around 16%. The sequenced sample was PBMCs or T cells enriched from blood (not recorded which). These receptor sequences come from a woman between 45 and 60 years old with acute COVID-19.

V usage is TRBV9 and J usage is TRBJ2-1; 9 bases line up with TRBD2. J was trimmed by 6 bases and V by 3 bases; bases with no gene match: 7. This CDR3 region has 15 residues. Germline V lookup: CDR1 SGDLS, CDR2 YYNGEE. The CDR3 nucleotides are TGTGCCAGCAGCGCCGCGGGGGGGGCCCTCAATGAGCAGTTCTTC. Translated: CASSAAGGALNEQFF.

V and J are TRBV6-5 and TRBJ2-3, with TRBD2 as a possible D gene (7 bases). V shed 5 bases and J shed 9 bases, with 21 bases lying between them. CDR3 length: 15 amino acids. Germline V CDR1 and CDR2: MNHEY, SVGAGI. The CDR3 sequence is CASSRWGGRGGTQYF. The CDR3 DNA reads as TGTGCCAGCAGTAGATGGGGGGGCCGTGGTGGAACGCAGTATTTT.

The chain combines TRBV5-1 with TRBJ2-2; 10 bases are a match to TRBD2. J was trimmed by 0 bases and V by 1 base; bases with no gene match: 3. The CDR3 spans 17 residues. Germline V gene sequence: CDR1 SGHRS, CDR2 YFSETQ. CDR3 in amino acids: CASSLRLAGANTGELFF. CDR3 DNA sequence: TGCGCCAGCAGCTTGCGTCTAGCGGGGGCGAACACCGGGGAGCTGTTTTTT.

This rearrangement joins TRBV6-5 to TRBJ1-6, with D unresolved. Germline V gene lookup returns CDR1 MNHEY and CDR2 SVGAGI. The CDR3 length is 15 residues. Trimming took off 8 bases at V and 1 base at J, with 12 bases between the two ends. The CDR3: CASRKKSSYNSPLHF. The CDR3 DNA reads TGTGCCAGCCGAAAAAAGAGTTCCTATAATTCACCCCTCCACTTT.

On this clone itself: Other DNA sequences in the sample encode the same CDR3. J is TRBJ2-2 and V is TRBV5-1; 8 positions agree with TRBD1. V lost 2 bases, J lost 0 bases, and 3 bases stayed unmatched. Per germline, CDR1 SGHRS and CDR2 YFSETQ. The length of the CDR3 is 16 residues. The CDR3 DNA reads TGCGCCAGCAGCTTAGGACAGGGTGCGAACACCGGGGAGCTGTTTTTT. This codes for CASSLGQGANTGELFF.

In this sample, this clone turned up a few times. This rearrangement joins TRBV6-5 to TRBJ2-5; D possibly corresponds to TRBD2 (5 bases). CDR3 length: 12 amino acids. The germline CDR1 and CDR2 sequences are MNHEY and SVGAGI. Trimming cost V 8 bases and J 2 bases, with 9 bases left between them. Here the CDR3 reads CASPRRQETQYF. Here the CDR3 DNA reads TGTGCCAGCCCCCGGAGGCAAGAGACCCAGTACTTC.

The rearrangement uses TRBV5-1 and TRBJ1-2; the match to TRBD1 covers 8 bases. The germline CDR1 and CDR2 sequences are SGHRS and YFSETQ. This CDR3 contains 15 residues. Trimming cost V 0 bases and J 4 bases; bases outside gene matches: 5. The CDR3 here is CASSLGVDRGYGYTF. CDR3 in DNA: TGCGCCAGCAGCTTGGGTGTTGACAGGGGCTATGGCTACACCTTC.

The chain recombines TRBV9 with TRBJ2-2, with 8 bases lining up with TRBD1. Trimming cost V 0 bases and J 2 bases; bases outside gene matches: 3. The CDR3 has 16 amino acids. Germline loops: CDR1 SGDLS, CDR2 YYNGEE. The CDR3 nucleotides are TGTGCCAGCAGCGTAGGGACAGGGACAAACACCGGGGAGCTGTTTTTT. This sequence encodes CASSVGTGTNTGELFF.

The V gene is TRBV10-3, the J gene TRBJ2-4; 10 positions agree with TRBD1. V was pared by 10 bases and J by 1 base, with 4 bases of the junction left unmatched. The CDR3 has 14 amino acids. The germline gives CDR1 ENHRY, CDR2 SYGVKD. CDR3 DNA sequence: TGTGCCAACCCGGACAGGGGGGCCAAAAACATTCAGTACTTC. It encodes CANPDRGAKNIQYF.

The rearrangement uses TRBV4-2 and TRBJ1-3, with D tentatively TRBD1 (5 bases). Germline loops: CDR1 LGHNA, CDR2 YNFKEQ. This CDR3 is 16 amino acids long. Trimming left V 3 bases short and J 3 bases short, with 15 bases between. The CDR3 protein is CASSHLAQGRGNTIYF. The DNA for the CDR3 is TGTGCCAGCAGCCACCTGGCGCAGGGCCGTGGAAACACCATATATTTT.

The V call is TRBV28, the J call TRBJ1-4; the D gene is possibly TRBD1 (5 bases). This CDR3 spans 15 amino acids. CDR1 and CDR2 from the germline V gene are MDHEN and SYDVKM. Trimming shortened V by 4 bases and J by 0 bases, and 9 bases separated the two germline ends. CDR3 coding DNA: TGTGCCAGCAGTTCACCGGACACAACTAATGAAAAACTGTTTTTT. The encoded protein is CASSSPDTTNEKLFF.

The rearrangement uses TRBV19 and TRBJ1-1; TRBD1 matches 8 bases. This CDR3 spans 12 amino acids. In germline, CDR1 is LNHDA, CDR2 SQIVND (reference sequence). Trimming cost V 3 bases and J 13 bases; bases outside gene matches: 7. The CDR3 sequence: CASSMGSRGRFF. The CDR3 bases are TGTGCCAGTAGTATGGGTTCCAGGGGGCGTTTCTTT.

The chain joins TRBV9 to TRBJ1-1, with D unclear. CDR1 and CDR2 from the germline V gene are SGDLS and YYNGEE. The length of the CDR3 is 14 residues. The germline V and J ends were trimmed by 4 bases and 7 bases, with 17 bases remaining between them. The CDR3: CASSPRGETGEAFF. The CDR3 nucleotides read TGTGCCAGCAGCCCCCGAGGAGAGACGGGTGAAGCTTTCTTT.

This chain joins TRBV18 and TRBJ1-4, with D possibly matching TRBD1 (6 bases). Germline assignment: CDR1 KGHSH and CDR2 LQKENI. Trimming pared 0 bases from V and 3 bases from J, leaving 8 bases between. The CDR3 length is 15 residues. CDR3 coding DNA: TGTGCCAGCTCACCACCGGGGGGGCCTAATGAAAAACTGTTTTTT. It codes for CASSPPGGPNEKLFF.

This clone was detected a few times. The genes are TRBV19 and TRBJ2-7, with D tentatively TRBD2 (6 bases). The germline V and J ends were trimmed by 1 base and 3 bases, with 7 bases remaining between them. Germline V lookup: CDR1 LNHDA, CDR2 SQIVND (reference sequence). The CDR3 extends over 13 amino acids. For the CDR3, the DNA is TGTGCCAGTAGTATAGGGGGAGGCTACGAGCAGTACGTC. The encoded protein is CASSIGGGYEQYV.

The V call is TRBV10-2, the J call TRBJ2-5; the D gene is possibly TRBD1 (5 bases). Germline CDR1 reads WSHSY; CDR2 reads SAAADI. Trimming removed 2 bases at V and 5 bases at J, with 15 bases between. There are 15 residues in the CDR3. The DNA for the CDR3 is TGCGCCAGCAGTGAGGGGCCAGGGATGGGGGAGACCCAGTACTTC. Translating gives CASSEGPGMGETQYF.